Ten or more counts support the clone carrying this T cell receptor beta chain. The antigen is unknown. Trimming stripped 5 bases from V and 4 bases from J, with 16 bases between. This CDR3 region has 14 residues. Germline values: CDR1 DFQATT, CDR2 SNEGSKA (reference sequence). Molecular barcoded adaptors covering alpha/delta and beta/gamma chains were used on roughly 400 ng RNA. TCRdb fed the reads into MiXCR, producing one record per CDR3 protein. There are some 30,000 distinct CDR3 sequences in the sample; around 18% occur only once, and 16% lies in the top ten. The source of the sample is a study of read filtering for tumor transcriptome and immune sequencing. About the study: TCR-mapped reads were about 3.5 to 11 million with IR-seq versus about 85 to 1,300 with RNA-seq.

Sampling of bone marrow took place during active disease in every patient. Study-wide results and limits: The CD138-negative fraction was mixed bone marrow immune cells, not pure T cells.

The genes are TRBV20-1 and TRBJ2-3; a weak D match, TRBD2 (6 bases). The source is a donor aged 40 or older with multiple myeloma. The sequenced material came from a population of CD138-negative cells sorted from bone marrow. CDR3 in amino acids: CSAHRGVGADTQYF. The DNA of the CDR3 is TGCAGTGCTCATCGCGGGGTGGGGGCAGATACGCAGTATTTT.